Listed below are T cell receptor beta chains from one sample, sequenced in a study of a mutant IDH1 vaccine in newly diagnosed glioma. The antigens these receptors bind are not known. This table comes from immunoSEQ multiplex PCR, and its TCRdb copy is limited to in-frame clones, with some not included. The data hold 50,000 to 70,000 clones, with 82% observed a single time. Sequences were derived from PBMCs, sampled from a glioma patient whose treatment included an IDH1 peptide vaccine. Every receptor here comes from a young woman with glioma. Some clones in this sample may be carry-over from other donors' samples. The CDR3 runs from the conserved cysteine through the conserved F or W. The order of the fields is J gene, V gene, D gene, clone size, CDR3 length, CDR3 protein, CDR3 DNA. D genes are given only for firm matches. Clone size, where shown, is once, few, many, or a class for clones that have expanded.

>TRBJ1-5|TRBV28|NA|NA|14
CASSLGRSNQPQHF
TGTGCCAGCAGTTTGGGGCGGAGCAATCAGCCCCAGCATTTT
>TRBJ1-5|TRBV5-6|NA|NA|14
CASSLDGYNQPQHF
TGTGCCAGCAGCTTGGACGGGTACAATCAGCCCCAGCATTTT
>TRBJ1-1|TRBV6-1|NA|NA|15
CASSEGTRTAQGAFF
TGTGCCAGCAGTGAAGGTACCAGGACAGCCCAGGGAGCTTTCTTT
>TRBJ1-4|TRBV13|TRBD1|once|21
CASSSYWRGQGKLATNEKLFF
TGTGCCAGCAGCAGTTACTGGAGAGGACAGGGGAAATTGGCAACTAATGAAAAACTGTTTTTT
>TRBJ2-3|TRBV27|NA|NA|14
CASSFRPGADTQYF
TGTGCCAGCAGTTTCCGCCCCGGGGCAGATACGCAGTATTTT
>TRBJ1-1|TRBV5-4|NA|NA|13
CASSPPGYTEAFF
TGTGCCAGCAGCCCACCCGGCTATACTGAAGCTTTCTTT
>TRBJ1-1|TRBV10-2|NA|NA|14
CASSPEGENTEAFF
TGCGCCAGCAGTCCGGAGGGGGAGAACACTGAAGCTTTCTTT
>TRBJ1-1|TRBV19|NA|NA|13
CASSRVFEGEAFF
TGTGCCAGTAGTAGGGTCTTCGAGGGTGAAGCTTTCTTT
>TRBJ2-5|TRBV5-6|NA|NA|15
CASSLLRGPQETQYF
TGTGCCAGCAGCTTGCTTAGGGGCCCACAAGAGACCCAGTACTTC
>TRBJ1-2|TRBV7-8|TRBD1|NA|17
CASSPRHRGPSDYGYTF
TGTGCCAGCAGCCCCCGCCACAGGGGACCCAGCGACTATGGCTACACCTTC
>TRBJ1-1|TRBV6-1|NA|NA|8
CASLEAFF
TGTGCCAGCTTGGAAGCTTTCTTT
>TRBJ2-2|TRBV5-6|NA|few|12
CASSFYVGELFF
TGTGCCAGCAGCTTTTACGTCGGGGAGCTGTTTTTT
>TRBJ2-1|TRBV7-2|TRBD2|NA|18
CASSPRTSGISSYNEQFF
TGTGCCAGCAGCCCGCGGACTAGCGGGATTAGCTCCTACAATGAGCAGTTCTTC
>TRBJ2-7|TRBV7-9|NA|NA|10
CASAQAEQYF
TGTGCCAGCGCCCAAGCCGAGCAGTACTTC